This is a list of T cell receptor beta chains from one sample in a study of a mutant IDH1 vaccine in newly diagnosed glioma. Libraries were prepared by immunoSEQ multiplex PCR; TCRdb keeps only in-frame clonotypes and omits some of them. The sample includes around 50,000 clones, roughly 84% of them seen just once. Their target antigens are unknown. The sequenced sample was PBMCs, obtained from a glioma patient whose treatment included an IDH1 peptide vaccine. The source of these receptors is a man aged 35-49 years with glioma. The CDR3 runs from the conserved cysteine through the conserved F or W. Fields, in order: CDR3 DNA, CDR3 protein, clone size, J gene, V gene, D gene. D genes are given only for firm matches. Expanded clones are given a class, and other clones once, few, many or no size at all.

CDR3nt: TGTGCCAGCAGCGGCAGGACAGGTGAAAATGAGCAGTTCTTC
CDR3aa: CASSGRTGENEQFF
abundance: NA
j_gene: TRBJ2-1
v_gene: TRBV7-9
d_gene: TRBD1

CDR3nt: TGCGCCAGCAGTGAGGGACTAGCGGTGGAAGACAATGAGCAGTTCTTC
CDR3aa: CASSEGLAVEDNEQFF
abundance: few
j_gene: TRBJ2-1
v_gene: TRBV10-1
d_gene: TRBD2

CDR3nt: TGTGCCAGCAGTTATGACGGTAATAACTATGGCTACACCTTC
CDR3aa: CASSYDGNNYGYTF
abundance: NA
j_gene: TRBJ1-2
v_gene: TRBV2
d_gene: NA

CDR3nt: TGTGCCAGCAGGCCAAGGGGGTTGGGCACCGGGGAGCTGTTTTTT
CDR3aa: CASRPRGLGTGELFF
abundance: NA
j_gene: TRBJ2-2
v_gene: TRBV7-9
d_gene: NA

CDR3nt: TGTGCCAGCAGTTACGGTCGACAGGGCCTCGGGGAGCAGTACTTC
CDR3aa: CASSYGRQGLGEQYF
abundance: NA
j_gene: TRBJ2-7
v_gene: TRBV6-5
d_gene: TRBD1

CDR3nt: TGTGCCAGCAGCCTTACGCTCCTAGCGGGGTACAATGAGCAGTTCTTC
CDR3aa: CASSLTLLAGYNEQFF
abundance: NA
j_gene: TRBJ2-1
v_gene: TRBV6-6
d_gene: TRBD2

CDR3nt: TGCGCCAGCAGCTTGGTTGGGCGGGGGGGCTCGGAGTCCAAAAACATTCAGTACTTC
CDR3aa: CASSLVGRGGSESKNIQYF
abundance: NA
j_gene: TRBJ2-4
v_gene: TRBV5-1
d_gene: TRBD2

CDR3nt: TGCGCCAGCAGTCTCCAGACGGGGGTGGGGCGACAGCCCCAGCATTTT
CDR3aa: CASSLQTGVGRQPQHF
abundance: NA
j_gene: TRBJ1-5
v_gene: TRBV23-1
d_gene: NA

CDR3nt: TGTGCCAGCAGCTTTGGGGACAATGAAAAACTGTTTTTT
CDR3aa: CASSFGDNEKLFF
abundance: NA
j_gene: TRBJ1-4
v_gene: TRBV7-8
d_gene: NA

CDR3nt: TGTGCCAGCAGCGACAGGGGGAATCGTCAGCCCCAGCATTTT
CDR3aa: CASSDRGNRQPQHF
abundance: NA
j_gene: TRBJ1-5
v_gene: TRBV27
d_gene: TRBD1

CDR3nt: TGCGCCAGCCCGGTGCGCGGGGAGCAGTACTTC
CDR3aa: CASPVRGEQYF
abundance: NA
j_gene: TRBJ2-7
v_gene: TRBV10-1
d_gene: NA

CDR3nt: TGTGCCAGCAGCTTAGATGGGTATACCATTGGGACTAGCGGGACCAAACAATCCTACAATGAGCAGTTCTTC
CDR3aa: CASSLDGYTIGTSGTKQSYNEQFF
abundance: NA
j_gene: TRBJ2-1
v_gene: TRBV13
d_gene: TRBD2

CDR3nt: TGTGCCAGCAGCCCCCAAGGGGGCGGCTACACCTTC
CDR3aa: CASSPQGGGYTF
abundance: NA
j_gene: TRBJ1-2
v_gene: TRBV5-4
d_gene: TRBD1

CDR3nt: TGTGCCAGCAGTTACCGGACAGGGGGAGATGGCTACACCTTC
CDR3aa: CASSYRTGGDGYTF
abundance: NA
j_gene: TRBJ1-2
v_gene: TRBV6-6
d_gene: TRBD1

CDR3nt: TGTGCCAGCAGTGACTCCCCCAAGTCGAACACTGAAGCTTTCTTT
CDR3aa: CASSDSPKSNTEAFF
abundance: NA
j_gene: TRBJ1-1
v_gene: TRBV6-4
d_gene: NA

CDR3nt: TGTGCCACCAGCAGCGACGTACTCTTGCACATTCAGTACTTC
CDR3aa: CATSSDVLLHIQYF
abundance: once
j_gene: TRBJ2-4
v_gene: TRBV15
d_gene: NA

CDR3nt: TGTGCCAGCAGCTTAGGGAGGGACGAAGAAAAACTGTTTTTT
CDR3aa: CASSLGRDEEKLFF
abundance: NA
j_gene: TRBJ1-4
v_gene: TRBV7-9
d_gene: NA

CDR3nt: TGTGCCAGCAGCTTGTTGGCGGGGGGGCCAGATACGCAGTATTTT
CDR3aa: CASSLLAGGPDTQYF
abundance: NA
j_gene: TRBJ2-3
v_gene: TRBV5-6
d_gene: TRBD2

CDR3nt: TGTGCCAGCAGCGTCCGGGGGAATAATGAAAAACTGTTTTTT
CDR3aa: CASSVRGNNEKLFF
abundance: few
j_gene: TRBJ1-4
v_gene: TRBV13
d_gene: NA

CDR3nt: TGTGCCAGCAGCTTAAGGGAACACTATGGCTACACCTTC
CDR3aa: CASSLREHYGYTF
abundance: NA
j_gene: TRBJ1-2
v_gene: TRBV5-6
d_gene: NA

CDR3nt: TGCGCCAGCAGCTTGGCCAGCGGAGTCACAGATACGCAGTATTTT
CDR3aa: CASSLASGVTDTQYF
abundance: NA
j_gene: TRBJ2-3
v_gene: TRBV5-1
d_gene: NA

CDR3nt: TGTGCCAGCAGCCCGGACTTATCTGTGGATACGCAGTATTTT
CDR3aa: CASSPDLSVDTQYF
abundance: NA
j_gene: TRBJ2-3
v_gene: TRBV7-9
d_gene: NA

CDR3nt: TGTGCCACCAGCAGAGATACTTCGGCAGGAAAATATGAAAAACTGTTTTTT
CDR3aa: CATSRDTSAGKYEKLFF
abundance: NA
j_gene: TRBJ1-4
v_gene: TRBV15
d_gene: NA

CDR3nt: TGCGCCAGCAGTGATGGGCAGGGGGCGAGCTACGAGCAGTACTTC
CDR3aa: CASSDGQGASYEQYF
abundance: once
j_gene: TRBJ2-7
v_gene: TRBV10-1
d_gene: TRBD1

CDR3nt: TGTGCCAGCAGCACCGTGACAGGGCCAATAACCCTCCACTTT
CDR3aa: CASSTVTGPITLHF
abundance: NA
j_gene: TRBJ1-6
v_gene: TRBV7-9
d_gene: TRBD1

CDR3nt: TGTGCCAGCAGCTTAGGAGGTGCCGGGGAGCTGTTTTTT
CDR3aa: CASSLGGAGELFF
abundance: NA
j_gene: TRBJ2-2
v_gene: TRBV7-9
d_gene: NA

CDR3nt: TGCGCCAGCAGCCAAGTCCCAGGCGACGAGCAGTACTTC
CDR3aa: CASSQVPGDEQYF
abundance: NA
j_gene: TRBJ2-7
v_gene: TRBV4-1
d_gene: NA

CDR3nt: TGTGCCAGCAGCTTATACTACAATGAGCAGTTCTTC
CDR3aa: CASSLYYNEQFF
abundance: NA
j_gene: TRBJ2-1
v_gene: TRBV7-8
d_gene: NA